This T cell receptor (beta chain) was recorded in a study of T cells in Graves' hyperthyroidism and ophthalmopathy. Amplification yielded TCR beta CDR3 regions, with RNA transcripts as the source. The TCR CDR3 was amplified in a first-round RT-PCR using the HTBI primer set. TCRdb re-called the multiplex PCR reads with MiXCR, one entry per CDR3 protein. The sample has roughly 420,000 distinct CDR3 sequences; 15% to 19% are singletons. V was trimmed by 2 bases and J by 8 bases, leaving 7 bases between them. Germline V gene sequence: CDR1 SGHNT, CDR2 YENEEA. The CDR3 length is 12 residues. This clonotype was picked up many times.

Sequences were obtained from blood. This chain connects TRBV11-3 to TRBJ2-1, with D perhaps being TRBD1 or TRBD2 (5 bases each). The clonotype originates from a woman between 18 and 29 years old with Graves' hyperthyroidism. The DNA of the CDR3 is TGTGCCAGCAGCTTACAGGGAGATGAGCAGTTCTTC. Residues: CASSLQGDEQFF.